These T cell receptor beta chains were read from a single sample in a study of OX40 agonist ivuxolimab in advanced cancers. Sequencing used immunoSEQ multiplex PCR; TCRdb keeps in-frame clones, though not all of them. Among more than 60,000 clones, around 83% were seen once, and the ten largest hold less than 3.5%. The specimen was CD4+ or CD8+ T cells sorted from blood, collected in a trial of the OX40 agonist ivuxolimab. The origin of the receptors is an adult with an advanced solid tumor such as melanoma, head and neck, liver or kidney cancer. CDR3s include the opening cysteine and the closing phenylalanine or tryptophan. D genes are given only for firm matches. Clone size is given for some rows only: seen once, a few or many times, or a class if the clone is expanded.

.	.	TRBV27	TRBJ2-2	TGTGCCAGCAGTTTACAAGTTACCGGGGAGCTGTTTTTT	CASSLQVTGELFF
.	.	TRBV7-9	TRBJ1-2	TGTGCCAGCAGCCCGGACTATGGCTACACCTTC	CASSPDYGYTF
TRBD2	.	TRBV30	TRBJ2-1	TGTGCCTGTAACAGCGGGGGGGCGAATGAGCAGTTCTTC	CACNSGGANEQFF
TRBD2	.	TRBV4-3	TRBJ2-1	TGCGCCAGCGGTACTAGCGGATGGAAGACTGAGCAGTTCTTC	CASGTSGWKTEQFF
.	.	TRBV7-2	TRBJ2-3	TGTGCCAGCAGCCCCCAGCCCGGCGATACGCAGTATTTT	CASSPQPGDTQYF
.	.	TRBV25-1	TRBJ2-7	TGTGCCAGCAGGGAGACTACAGGGTTCGGCGAGCAGTACTTC	CASRETTGFGEQYF
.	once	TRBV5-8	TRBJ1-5	TGTGCCAGCAGCTTGGTACAGGGCACCGGGCCCCGGCTCGATCAGCCCCAGCATTTT	CASSLVQGTGPRLDQPQHF
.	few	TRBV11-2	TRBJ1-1	TGTGCCAGCAGCGCCCACAGAAACACTGAAGCTTTCTTT	CASSAHRNTEAFF
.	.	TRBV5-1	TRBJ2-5	TGCGCCAGCAGCTCCACGGACCAGGGAGAGACCCAGTACTTC	CASSSTDQGETQYF
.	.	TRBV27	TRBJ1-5	TGTGCCAGCAAGGATGGGATAAGCAATCAGCCCCAGCATTTT	CASKDGISNQPQHF
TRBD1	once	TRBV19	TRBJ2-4	TGTGCCAGCAAGAGCCCGACAGGGGGCAAAAACATTCAGTACTTC	CASKSPTGGKNIQYF
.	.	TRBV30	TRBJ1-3	TGTGCCTGGAGTCAAGGACGGAGCTCTGGAAACACCATATATTTT	CAWSQGRSSGNTIYF
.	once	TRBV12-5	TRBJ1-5	TGTGCTAGTTCTCTCGGGACGGATAGCAATCAGCCCCAGCATTTT	CASSLGTDSNQPQHF
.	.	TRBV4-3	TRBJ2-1	TGCGCCAGCAGCCTGGGGATCGGCTCCTACAATGAGCAGTTCTTC	CASSLGIGSYNEQFF
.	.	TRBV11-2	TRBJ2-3	TGTGCCAGCAGTAGGACCCCCCCTGCAGATACGCAGTATTTT	CASSRTPPADTQYF
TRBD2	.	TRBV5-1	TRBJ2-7	TGCGCCAGCAGCTTGGTTTCTAGCGGATCCTACGAGCAGTACTTC	CASSLVSSGSYEQYF
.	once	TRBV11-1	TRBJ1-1	TGTGCCAGCAGCCCCCCGTCGGCCGCGCCCTTGAGCACTGAAGCTTTCTTT	CASSPPSAAPLSTEAFF
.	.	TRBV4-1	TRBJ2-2	TGCGCCAGCAGCCAAGTTAATATGGGGTTCACCGGGGAGCTGTTTTTT	CASSQVNMGFTGELFF
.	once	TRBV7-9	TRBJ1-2	TGTGCCAGCAGCCCGACAGGAGTGATAGGAGGCTACACCTTC	CASSPTGVIGGYTF
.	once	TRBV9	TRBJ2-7	TGTGCCAGCAGCGTAGAGGCAGGGAGATCGTACGAGCAGTACTTC	CASSVEAGRSYEQYF
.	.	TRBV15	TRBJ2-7	TGTGCCACCAGCAGGGACTCCTACGAGCAGTACTTC	CATSRDSYEQYF
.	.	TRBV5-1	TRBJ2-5	TGCGCCAGCAGCCCCCGGTTGGCGGACCAAGAGACCCAGTACTTC	CASSPRLADQETQYF
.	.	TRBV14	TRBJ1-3	TGTGCCAGCAGCCAACTCGTATTTGGAAACACCATATATTTT	CASSQLVFGNTIYF
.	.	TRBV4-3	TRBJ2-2	TGCGCCAGCACTATTCAGGGTTCCGGGGAGCTGTTTTTT	CASTIQGSGELFF
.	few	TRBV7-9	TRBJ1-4	TGTGCCAGCAGCTTAGGATCAGGGCATGAAAAACTGTTTTTT	CASSLGSGHEKLFF
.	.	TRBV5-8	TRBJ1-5	TGTGCCAGCAGCTTGGCCGAGTACCACGCCCAGCATTTT	CASSLAEYHAQHF
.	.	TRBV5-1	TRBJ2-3	TGCGCCAGCAGCTCTGGGGAAACTAGCACAGATACGCAGTATTTT	CASSSGETSTDTQYF
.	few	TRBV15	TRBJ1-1	TGTGCCACCAGCAGACTGGGCAGTGGGAACACTGAAGCTTTCTTT	CATSRLGSGNTEAFF
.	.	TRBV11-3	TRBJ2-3	TGTGCCAGCAGCTCCGGGACATCAGGAAATACGCAGTATTTT	CASSSGTSGNTQYF
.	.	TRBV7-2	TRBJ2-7	TGTGCCAGCAGCTCCCAGGGGGGGCCCTCCTACGAGCAGTACTTC	CASSSQGGPSYEQYF
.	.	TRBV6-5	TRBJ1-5	TGTGCCAGCAGTTACCTTTATAGCAATCAGCCCCAGCATTTT	CASSYLYSNQPQHF
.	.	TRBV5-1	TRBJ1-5	TGCGCCAGCAGCCAGGGTCCCGGGGAGGGTCAGCCCCAGCATTTT	CASSQGPGEGQPQHF
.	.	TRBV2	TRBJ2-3	TGTGCCAGCAGTTTACAAACGCAGTATTTT	CASSLQTQYF
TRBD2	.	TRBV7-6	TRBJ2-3	TGTGCCAGCAGCGATGGACTAGCGGGGGCCCCTGGTACGCAGTATTTT	CASSDGLAGAPGTQYF
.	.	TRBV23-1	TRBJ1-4	TGCGCCAGCACCGCGACTACCGACGGGACAACTAATGAAAAACTGTTTTTT	CASTATTDGTTNEKLFF
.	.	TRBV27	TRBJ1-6	TGTGCCAGCAGTTTAGGTATATATTCACCCCTCCACTTT	CASSLGIYSPLHF
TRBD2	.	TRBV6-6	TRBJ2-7	TGTGCCAGCAGTTCAGCGGGGGCTGGTCTCGAGCAGTACTTC	CASSSAGAGLEQYF
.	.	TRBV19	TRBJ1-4	TGTGCCAGTAGTATCGGCAGGGAAGTCGGAAAACTGTTTTTT	CASSIGREVGKLFF
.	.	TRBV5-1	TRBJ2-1	TGCGCCAGCAGCTTGGTAAGAGGGGTAAGCTCCTACAATGAGCAGTTCTTC	CASSLVRGVSSYNEQFF
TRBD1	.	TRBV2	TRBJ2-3	TGTGCCAGCAGTGGAACGGACAGGGGCACCCCTAGCACAGATACGCAGTATTTT	CASSGTDRGTPSTDTQYF
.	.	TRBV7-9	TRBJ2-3	TGTGCCAGCAGCTTAAAAGAGGCGGATACGCAGTATTTT	CASSLKEADTQYF
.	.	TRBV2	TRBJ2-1	TGTGCCAGCAGTGTTTCCTACAATGAGCAGTTCTTC	CASSVSYNEQFF
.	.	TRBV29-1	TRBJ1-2	TGCAGCGTGACACAGGAGTTTGTGGCTGGCTATGGCTACACCTTC	CSVTQEFVAGYGYTF
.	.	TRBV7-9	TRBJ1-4	TGTGCCAGCAGCGCCGGCACTCGTAATGAAAAACTGTTTTTT	CASSAGTRNEKLFF
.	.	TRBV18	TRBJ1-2	TGTGCCAGCTCCCTTCTCGGCAAGGCCACCTTC	CASSLLGKATF
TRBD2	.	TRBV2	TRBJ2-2	TGTGCCACTACAGGACTAGTAGGGACCGGGGAGCTGTTTTTT	CATTGLVGTGELFF
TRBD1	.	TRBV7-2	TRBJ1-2	TGTGCCAGCAGCGCACGACAGGGCCGGGGCTACACCTTC	CASSARQGRGYTF
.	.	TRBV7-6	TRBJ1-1	TGTGCCAGCAGCCCCGGAGGTTTCGGCGGGAACACTGAAGCTTTCTTT	CASSPGGFGGNTEAFF
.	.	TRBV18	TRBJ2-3	TGTGCCAGCTCATTGGAAGATACGCAGTATTTT	CASSLEDTQYF